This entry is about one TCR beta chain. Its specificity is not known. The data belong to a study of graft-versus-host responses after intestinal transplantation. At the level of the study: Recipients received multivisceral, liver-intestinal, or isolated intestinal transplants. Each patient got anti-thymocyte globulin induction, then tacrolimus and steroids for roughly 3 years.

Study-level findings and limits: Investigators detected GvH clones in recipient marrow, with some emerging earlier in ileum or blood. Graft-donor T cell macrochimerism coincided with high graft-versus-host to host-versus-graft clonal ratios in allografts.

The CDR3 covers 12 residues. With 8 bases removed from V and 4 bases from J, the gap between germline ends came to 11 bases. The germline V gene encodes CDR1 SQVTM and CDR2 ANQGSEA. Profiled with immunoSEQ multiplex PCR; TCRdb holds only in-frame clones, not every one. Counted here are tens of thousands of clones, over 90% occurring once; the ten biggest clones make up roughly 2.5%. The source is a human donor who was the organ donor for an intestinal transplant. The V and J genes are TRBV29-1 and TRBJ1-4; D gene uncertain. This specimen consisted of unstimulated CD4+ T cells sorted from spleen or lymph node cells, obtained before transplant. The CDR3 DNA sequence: TGCAGCTTTACGGCTGTTAATGAAAAACTGTTTTTT. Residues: CSFTAVNEKLFF.